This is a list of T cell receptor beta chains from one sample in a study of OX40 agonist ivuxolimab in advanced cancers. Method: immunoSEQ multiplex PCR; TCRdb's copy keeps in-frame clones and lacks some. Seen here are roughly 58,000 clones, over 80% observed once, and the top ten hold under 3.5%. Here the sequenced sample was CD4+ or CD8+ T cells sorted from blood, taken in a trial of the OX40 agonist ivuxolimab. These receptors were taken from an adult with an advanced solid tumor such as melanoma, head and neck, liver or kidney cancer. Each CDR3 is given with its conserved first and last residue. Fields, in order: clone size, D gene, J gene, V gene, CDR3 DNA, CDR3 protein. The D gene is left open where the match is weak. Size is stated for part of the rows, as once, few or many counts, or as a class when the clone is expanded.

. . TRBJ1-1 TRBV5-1 TGCGCCAGCTCGTCGGGAGACGGTGGTGGCACTGAAGCTTTCTTT CASSSGDGGGTEAFF
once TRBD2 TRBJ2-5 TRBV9 TGTGCCAGCAGCGTAGGTGGCGGGGGGGCCATGGGAGAGACCCAGTACTTC CASSVGGGGAMGETQYF
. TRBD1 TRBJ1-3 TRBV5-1 TGCGCCAGCAGCTTGGTACCGGGACAGGCTGGAAACACCATATATTTT CASSLVPGQAGNTIYF
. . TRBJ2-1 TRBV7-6 TGTGCCAGCAGCACCACCAGAAATGAGCAGTTCTTC CASSTTRNEQFF
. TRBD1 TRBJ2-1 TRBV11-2 TGTGCCAGCAGCTTAGTGGGGACAGGGTACAATGAGCAGTTCTTC CASSLVGTGYNEQFF
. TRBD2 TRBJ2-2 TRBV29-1 TGCAGCGTCGAACGGACTAGCGGGGGGGCTTACACCGGGGAGCTGTTTTTT CSVERTSGGAYTGELFF
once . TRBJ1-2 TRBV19 TGTGCCAGTAGTATCCCGGGCAGGGGTGCCTATGGCTACACCTTC CASSIPGRGAYGYTF
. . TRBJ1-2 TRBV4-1 TGCGCCAGCAGTCGACGAGGGATAAACTATGGCTACACCTTC CASSRRGINYGYTF
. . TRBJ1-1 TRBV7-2 TGTGCCAGCAGCTCGGATTCTGGAACTGAAGCTTTCTTT CASSSDSGTEAFF
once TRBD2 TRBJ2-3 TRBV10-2 TGCGCCAGCGGCACTAGCGGGAGGTCAGATACGCAGTATTTT CASGTSGRSDTQYF
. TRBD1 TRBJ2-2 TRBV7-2 TGTGCCAGCGGACAGGGCCCCGGGGAGCTGTTTTTT CASGQGPGELFF